This TCR beta chain was identified in a study of cytotoxic CD8 clonotypes in ibrutinib-treated CLL. The data were produced by immunoSEQ multiplex PCR, yet TCRdb's version contains in-frame clones alone and is incomplete. Of about 130,000 clones in the sample, 70% to 90% were seen once. The CDR3 runs 12 residues. Germline V CDR1 and CDR2: MDHEN, SYDVKM. With 6 bases removed from V and 3 bases from J, the gap between germline ends came to 5 bases. The material sequenced was PBMCs, taken after 24 months of ibrutinib treatment. This clonotype originated in a human donor with chronic lymphocytic leukemia. This chain connects TRBV28 to TRBJ2-2, with D perhaps TRBD1 (5 bases). Here the CDR3 DNA reads TGTGCCAGCAGAGGGGACACCGGGGAGCTGTTTTTT. Amino acid sequence: CASRGDTGELFF.